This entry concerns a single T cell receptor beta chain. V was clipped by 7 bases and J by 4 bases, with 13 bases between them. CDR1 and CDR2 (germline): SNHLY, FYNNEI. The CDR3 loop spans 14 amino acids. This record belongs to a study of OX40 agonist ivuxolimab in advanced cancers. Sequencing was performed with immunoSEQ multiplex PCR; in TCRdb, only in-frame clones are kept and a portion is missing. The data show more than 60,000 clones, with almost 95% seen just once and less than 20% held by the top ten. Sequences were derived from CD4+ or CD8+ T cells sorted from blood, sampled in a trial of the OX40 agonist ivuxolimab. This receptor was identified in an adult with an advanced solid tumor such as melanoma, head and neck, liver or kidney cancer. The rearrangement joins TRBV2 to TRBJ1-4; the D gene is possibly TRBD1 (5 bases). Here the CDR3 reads CASMAMQGNEKLFF. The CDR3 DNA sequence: TGTGCCAGCATGGCCATGCAGGGTAATGAAAAACTGTTTTTT.